This record concerns one T cell receptor beta chain sequence. One end of the junction does not line up with germline, which may come from a read error. These data belong to a study of follicular helper T cells after annual influenza vaccination. Time point given: 2013-2014 season, 7 days after vaccination. The assay was immunoSEQ multiplex PCR, and TCRdb's table has in-frame clones only and misses some. The table records 9,000 or so clones, more than 80% of them present only once. This CDR3 spans 14 amino acids. Germline CDR1 is MNHEY and CDR2 is SVGAGI. This sequence originates from an adult who received the influenza vaccine. The material sequenced was CXCR5+ CD38- circulating T follicular helper cells from blood, taken 7 days after influenza vaccination. Described subset: circulating Tfh, non-naive CD4+CXCR5+PD-1+ (ICOS+CD38+ or ICOS-CD38-). The rearrangement joins TRBV6-5 to TRBJ2-2; D possibly matches TRBD1 or TRBD2 (6 bases each). CDR3 bases: TGTGCCAGCAGTCAGCAGACAGCGGAGGGGGGAGCTGTTTTT. Translating it yields CASSQQTAEGGAVF.